This TCR beta chain derives from a study of high-grade serous ovarian cancer treatment subgroups. Study overall: Samples averaged approximately 15,000 reads and several thousand unique TCR beta rearrangements.

Measured with immunoSEQ multiplex PCR; TCRdb has only the in-frame clones, and not every one. The sample holds 12,000 or so clones; 88% are singletons and the top ten take approximately 2.9%. The CDR3 covers 15 residues. CDR1 is LNHDA, CDR2 SQIVND, per germline (reference sequence). Trimming left V 1 base short and J 0 bases short, with 7 bases between. The tumor samples were collected prior to definitive surgery or chemotherapy. Sequencing was performed on tumor tissue. This sequence was found in a human donor with high-grade serous ovarian cancer. J is TRBJ1-5 and V is TRBV19, with no clear D. Here the CDR3 DNA reads TGTGCCAGTAGTATAGCCAGAATTAGCAATCAGCCCCAGCATTTT. Translating gives CASSIARISNQPQHF.